These 13 T cell receptor beta chains were sequenced from one sample in a study of T cells in Graves' hyperthyroidism and ophthalmopathy. The source material, RNA transcripts, was used to amplify TCR beta CDR3 regions. When the TCR CDR3 underwent first-round RT-PCR, the HTBI primer set was used. TCRdb reanalysed the multiplex PCR reads using MiXCR and keeps one entry per CDR3 protein. The table has 650,000 to 850,000 distinct CDR3 sequences, approximately 19% seen once. What was sequenced was blood. Receptors were obtained from a woman aged 50 to 60 with Graves' hyperthyroidism that later progressed to Graves' ophthalmopathy.

The table lists this clonotype with a few counts. At one end, the junction sequence differs from germline, possibly due to a read error. This rearrangement joins TRBV11-2 to TRBJ1-6; D not certain. This CDR3 has 16 residues. CDR1 is SGHAT and CDR2 is FQNNGV in the germline V gene. CDR3 sequence (DNA): TGTGCCAGCAGCTTACGTTTGACTGTAGATAATTCACCCCCCCACTTT. Translating it yields CASSLRLTVDNSPPHF.

This chain uses TRBV11-3 with TRBJ2-1, with a possible D match to TRBD1 (6 bases). V shed 6 bases and J shed 6 bases, with 21 bases lying between them. CDR3 length equals 16 residues. CDR1 and CDR2 from the germline V gene are SGHNT and YENEEA. CDR3 nucleotides: TGTGCCAGCAGTTCCGTGTGGGGGCCCTCGACCAATGAGCAGTTCTTC. It codes for CASSSVWGPSTNEQFF.

This clonotype was seen more than once but under ten times. This rearrangement joins TRBV27 to TRBJ2-2, with 9 nucleotides matching TRBD2. The CDR3 spans 14 residues. CDR1 and CDR2 from the germline V gene are MNHEY and SMNVEV (reference sequence). With V trimmed by 7 bases and J by 5 bases, 5 bases remained unmatched. The CDR3 region is CASTPSGDTGELFF. The CDR3, as DNA: TGTGCCAGCACCCCTAGCGGGGATACCGGGGAGCTGTTTTTT.

The rearrangement joins TRBV10-3 to TRBJ1-2; D is uncertain. This CDR3 is built from 13 residues. The germline V gene encodes CDR1 ENHRY and CDR2 SYGVKD. Trimming removed 7 bases from V and 8 bases from J, with 17 bases in between. CDR3 bases: TGTGCCATCATGGGAGAACGGAGAGGCGGCTACACCTTC. Its translation: CAIMGERRGGYTF.

As to this clonotype: The junction differs from germline at one of its ends, possibly a read error. The V call is TRBV12-3 or TRBV12-4, the J call TRBJ2-7; TRBD1 is a possible D gene (6 bases). The CDR3 is made up of 12 amino acids. CDR3 sequence reads: CASGLGGHEQYF. CDR3 DNA: TGTGCCAGCGGTTTAGGGGGACACGAGCAGTACTTC.

This clonotype was seen many times. The chain employs TRBV4-2 and TRBJ1-5; 8 bases are shared with TRBD1. The germline V gene encodes CDR1 LGHNA and CDR2 YNFKEQ. The CDR3 runs 15 residues. The junction had 6 bases not matched to a gene; V was cut back by 4 bases and J by 4 bases. CDR3 protein: CASSRGTGRNQPQHF. The CDR3 DNA sequence: TGTGCCAGCAGCCGCGGGACAGGCCGAAATCAGCCCCAGCATTTT.

A few counts support this clonotype. The V and J genes are TRBV6-1 and TRBJ2-2; D gene uncertain. The V gene lost 5 bases and the J gene lost 0 bases, with 10 bases spanning the gap. Germline values: CDR1 MNHNS, CDR2 SASEGT. This CDR3 comprises 15 residues. DNA for the CDR3: TGTGCCAGCAGTTCTATCAACACGAACACCGGGGAGCTGTTTTTT. Amino acids: CASSSINTNTGELFF.

This clonotype was counted only a few times. V usage is TRBV3-1 and J usage is TRBJ2-4, with D possibly matching TRBD2 (7 bases). Germline CDR1 and CDR2: LGHDT and YNNKEL (reference sequence). This CDR3 is 18 amino acids long. V was cut by 4 bases and J by 5 bases, with 24 bases left in between. For the CDR3, the DNA is TGTGCCAGCAGCCTCTGGGCGGGGGCCTCGGTACGAGAAAACATTCAGTACTTC. It specifies CASSLWAGASVRENIQYF.

Details on this clonotype: The CDR3 end shows no conserved phenylalanine or tryptophan, and so a read error is likely. The chain recombines TRBV7-3 with TRBJ1-4, with D unclear. The CDR3 spans 15 residues. Germline CDR1 reads SGHTA; CDR2 reads FQGTGA. V shed 0 bases and J shed 5 bases, with 10 bases lying between them. The CDR3 DNA reads as TGTGCCAGCAGCTTAACAGGGATTGAGAATGAAAAACTGTTTTGT. Its translation is CASSLTGIENEKLFC.

The chain carries TRBV5-4 and TRBJ2-5; 8 bases line up with TRBD2. This CDR3 has 14 amino acids. The germline CDR1 and CDR2 sequences are SGHNT and YYREEE (reference sequence). Losses at the gene ends were 1 base for V and 3 bases for J; bases not matched to a gene: 2. In DNA form, the CDR3 reads TGTGCCAGCAGCTTGCCACTAGCGGAAGAGACCCAGTACTTC. Translation gives CASSLPLAEETQYF.

This clonotype was recorded only once. V gene TRBV20-1 combines with J gene TRBJ1-1, with 8 nucleotides matching TRBD1. Germline lookup yields CDR1 DFQATT and CDR2 SNEGSKA (reference sequence). The V segment lost 0 bases and the J segment 6 bases; nucleotides outside the gene matches: 9. The CDR3 contains 15 residues. For the CDR3, the DNA is TGCAGTGCTAGAGACCCGACAGGGGTTAGCTCTGAAGCTTTCTTT. Translated: CSARDPTGVSSEAFF.

This chain joins TRBV7-9 and TRBJ1-3, with unresolved D. Germline values: CDR1 SEHNR, CDR2 FQNEAQ (reference sequence). The CDR3 has 15 amino acids. With 1 base removed from V and 1 base from J, the gap between germline ends came to 8 bases. CDR3 DNA: TGTGCCAGCAGCTTAGGTGCCCAATCTGGAAACACCATATATTTT. This codes for CASSLGAQSGNTIYF.

This clonotype showed up many times. The chain combines TRBV7-9 with TRBJ1-1; D possibly corresponds to TRBD1 (6 bases). The CDR3 has 16 amino acids. Germline CDR1 is SEHNR and CDR2 is FQNEAQ (reference sequence). The ends were cut back, 3 bases at V and 2 bases at J, with 16 bases in the middle. The CDR3 loop is CASSFLRTDINTEAFF. For the CDR3, the DNA is TGTGCCAGCAGCTTCCTCCGGACAGACATCAACACTGAAGCTTTCTTT.